These 32 T cell receptor beta chains were sequenced from one sample in a study of cytomegalovirus exposure and HLA in healthy donors (dated by TCRdb to about 2017). Library creation used the immunoSEQ multiplex PCR assay. A mixture of 60 forward primers for TCR Vbeta segments and 13 reverse primers for TCR Jbeta segments was used in the multiplex PCR. Imported from immuneACCESS, the table was reduced by TCRdb to in-frame sequences with V and J called. These copies leave out some clones; in studies compared against another copy, an unresolved V gene accounts for under half, and the cause of the remainder is not known. This sample is represented by about 180,000 clones; 80% of them were singletons. The top ten clonotypes cover about 2.1% of the sample. The sequenced material came from PBMCs. The origin of the receptors is a young woman in good health and CMV-seronegative.

This clone was recorded only once. The chain joins TRBV2 to TRBJ1-1, with a possible D match to TRBD1 (5 bases). The V gene lost 4 bases and the J gene lost 5 bases, with 17 bases spanning the gap. This CDR3 contains 15 residues. Per germline, CDR1 SNHLY and CDR2 FYNNEI. Here the CDR3 reads CASSVPGRGGTEAFF. CDR3 in DNA: TGTGCCAGCAGTGTTCCGGGACGCGGGGGGACTGAAGCTTTCTTT.

This chain links TRBV27 with TRBJ2-3; TRBD2 matches 9 bases. CDR1 and CDR2 from the germline V gene are MNHEY and SMNVEV (reference sequence). J lost 3 bases, V lost 6 bases, and 7 bases had no gene match. This CDR3 is built from 15 residues. CDR3 region: CASRGALAGTDTQYF. The CDR3 region has the DNA TGTGCCAGCAGGGGGGCCCTAGCGGGGACAGATACGCAGTATTTT.

The chain employs TRBV5-1 and TRBJ2-2; 7 nucleotides line up with TRBD2. Germline CDR1 reads SGHRS; CDR2 reads YFSETQ. After removal of 2 bases from V and 1 base from J, the junction contained 8 bases not matched to a gene. This CDR3 has 17 residues. In DNA form, the CDR3 reads TGCGCCAGCAGCTTACAGCGGGGAGGCCTGAACACCGGGGAGCTGTTTTTT. It codes for CASSLQRGGLNTGELFF.

This clone has just a few counts. J is TRBJ2-5 and V is TRBV7-9; D not certain. CDR1 and CDR2 from the germline V gene are SEHNR and FQNEAQ (reference sequence). Trimming took off 2 bases at V and 5 bases at J, with 3 bases between the two ends. This CDR3 is built from 11 residues. CDR3 loop: CASSLSETQYF. The DNA for the CDR3 is TGTGCCAGCAGCTTATCGGAGACCCAGTACTTC.

The rearrangement links TRBV5-1 to TRBJ2-3, with 12 bases aligning to TRBD2. Trimming removed 2 bases from V and 3 bases from J; junction bases left unmatched: 7. The germline V gene has CDR1 SGHRS and CDR2 YFSETQ. The CDR3 runs to 17 residues. This CDR3 reads CASSFASGGDATDTQYF. CDR3 nucleotide sequence: TGCGCCAGCAGCTTCGCTAGCGGGGGGGACGCAACAGATACGCAGTATTTT.

This rearrangement joins TRBV5-1 to TRBJ2-1; 11 bases align to TRBD1. The V and J ends lost 4 bases and 6 bases, in that order; junction bases with no gene match: 6. The CDR3 spans 15 residues. Germline V gene data show CDR1 as SGHRS and CDR2 as YFSETQ. CDR3 nucleotide sequence: TGCGCCAGCAGCAACGGACAGGGGGCTGGCAATGAGCAGTTCTTC. Protein sequence: CASSNGQGAGNEQFF.

This clone was seen only once. The chain joins TRBV5-1 to TRBJ2-2; tentative D call: TRBD1 (5 bases). Looked up from germline, CDR1 is SGHRS and CDR2 is YFSETQ. The CDR3 is made up of 17 amino acids. V shed 4 bases and J shed 6 bases, with 22 bases lying between them. The chain's CDR3 is CASSPAGSAGMAGELFF. The CDR3 DNA follows: TGCGCCAGCAGCCCGGCTGGCTCAGCAGGGATGGCCGGGGAGCTGTTTTTT.

The gene calls are TRBV7-2 and TRBJ1-4; tentatively, D is TRBD1 (5 bases). The ends were cut back, 4 bases at V and 8 bases at J, with 17 bases in the middle. Per germline, CDR1 SGHTA and CDR2 FQGNSA. This CDR3 is 15 amino acids long. In DNA form, the CDR3 reads TGTGCCAGCAGCTCACCACAGGCACGTAGGGAAAAACTGTTTTTT. Residues: CASSSPQARREKLFF.

This clone appeared a single time. The V and J genes are TRBV7-2 and TRBJ1-2; D not resolved. V gave up 2 bases and J gave up 1 base, with 8 bases separating them. CDR3 length equals 14 residues. The germline gives CDR1 SGHTA, CDR2 FQGNSA. CDR3 sequence reads: CASSLTPDNYGYTF. Here the CDR3 DNA reads TGTGCCAGCAGCTTAACTCCCGATAACTATGGCTACACCTTC.

This chain connects TRBV9 to TRBJ1-1; 8 bases are a match to TRBD1. Looked up from germline, CDR1 is SGDLS and CDR2 is YYNGEE. This CDR3 has 14 amino acids. Unmatched junction bases numbered 8, after V lost 6 bases and J lost 4 bases. CDR3 in DNA: TGTGCCAGCACCATAGGTACAGGGGGCACTGAAGCTTTCTTT. Amino acid sequence: CASTIGTGGTEAFF.

The V call is TRBV27, the J call TRBJ2-7; no reliable D call. The V gene lost 1 base and the J gene lost 2 bases, with 9 bases spanning the gap. The CDR3 sequence is 14 residues long. In germline, CDR1 is MNHEY, CDR2 SMNVEV (reference sequence). CDR3 region: CASSLYPSPYEQYF. For the CDR3, the DNA is TGTGCCAGCAGTTTATATCCCAGTCCCTACGAGCAGTACTTC.

The V and J genes are TRBV6-5 and TRBJ1-1; D is undetermined. V lost 6 bases and J 2 bases, leaving 16 bases between the germline ends. There are 15 residues in the CDR3. The germline CDR1 and CDR2 sequences are MNHEY and SVGAGI. CDR3 coding DNA: TGTGCCAGCAGGAAACCGACATTCTTTAACACTGAAGCTTTCTTT. It encodes CASRKPTFFNTEAFF.

V gene TRBV29-1 combines with J gene TRBJ1-5; 8 nucleotides agree with TRBD1. This CDR3 has 13 amino acids. J was trimmed by 1 base and V by 4 bases; bases with no gene match: 0. Germline values: CDR1 SQVTM, CDR2 ANQGSEA. The CDR3 sequence: CSVGQGSNQPQHF. CDR3 nucleotide sequence: TGCAGCGTTGGACAGGGGAGCAATCAGCCCCAGCATTTT.

This rearrangement joins TRBV5-1 to TRBJ2-7; TRBD1 matches 7 bases. Losses at the gene ends were 4 bases for V and 5 bases for J; bases not matched to a gene: 12. In germline, CDR1 is SGHRS, CDR2 YFSETQ. The CDR3 runs 15 residues. CDR3 sequence reads: CASSQHYRGENEQYF. Written as DNA, the CDR3 is TGCGCCAGCAGCCAGCATTACAGGGGTGAGAACGAGCAGTACTTC.

This chain joins TRBV18 and TRBJ1-1, with TRBD1 matching 9 bases. The CDR3 is made up of 14 amino acids. The V gene end was trimmed by 1 base and the J gene end by 7 bases; junction bases not matched to a gene: 4. Germline lookup yields CDR1 KGHSH and CDR2 LQKENI. The CDR3 DNA reads TGTGCCAGCTCACCACAACAGGGGGCGGGTGAAGCTTTCTTT. It translates to CASSPQQGAGEAFF.

The chain links TRBV9 to TRBJ1-2; D remains unclear. V gave up 3 bases and J gave up 4 bases, with 10 bases separating them. This CDR3 is 13 amino acids long. The germline V gene encodes CDR1 SGDLS and CDR2 YYNGEE. CDR3 sequence reads: CASSEVRSYGYTF. The CDR3 nucleotides read TGTGCCAGCAGCGAAGTCAGGTCCTATGGCTACACCTTC.

The chain is built from TRBV30 and TRBJ2-3, with D maybe TRBD1 (5 bases). Trimming removed 0 bases from V and 3 bases from J, with 10 bases in between. This CDR3 contains 14 residues. Germline V lookup: CDR1 GTSNPN, CDR2 SVGIG (reference sequence). CDR3 residues: CAWSVVGPTDTQYF. The CDR3 coding sequence is TGTGCCTGGAGTGTAGTGGGGCCTACAGATACGCAGTATTTT. The variable domain in full, completed from reference TRBV30 and TRBJ2-3, reads SQTIHQWPATLVQPVGSPLSLECTVEGTSNPNLYWYRQAAGRGLQLLFYSVGIGQISSEVPQNLSASRPQDRQFILSSKKLLLSDSGFYLCAWSVVGPTDTQYFGPGTRLTVL.

J is TRBJ1-1 and V is TRBV9, with 11 bases lining up with TRBD1. CDR3 length: 15 amino acids. Germline V gene sequence: CDR1 SGDLS, CDR2 YYNGEE. The ends lost 3 bases at V and 2 bases at J; junction bases unmatched: 3. The CDR3 nucleotides read TGTGCCAGCAGCGCCGGACAGGGGGCCAACACTGAAGCTTTCTTT. It encodes CASSAGQGANTEAFF.

The CDR3 bases are TGTGCCACCAGCAGAGATCTCCAGGGGGATCGCAATCAGCCCCAGCATTTT. It is translated as CATSRDLQGDRNQPQHF. This sequence joins TRBV15 and TRBJ1-5; TRBD1 matches at 7 bases. The junction had 7 bases not matched to a gene; V was cut back by 0 bases and J by 2 bases. The CDR3 consists of 17 residues. Germline CDR1 LNHNV, CDR2 YYDKDF (reference sequence). Filled out from reference TRBV15 and TRBJ1-5, the complete variable domain reads DAMVIQNPRYQVTQFGKPVTLSCSQTLNHNVMYWYQQKSSQAPKLLFHYYDKDFNNEADTPDNFQSRRPNTSFCFLDIRSPGLGDTAMYLCATSRDLQGDRNQPQHFGDGTRLSIL.

The J gene is TRBJ1-5, the V gene TRBV5-1; perhaps TRBD1 as D (6 bases). The CDR3 consists of 15 residues. V was shortened by 0 bases and J by 5 bases, with 12 bases between the two germline ends. Germline loops: CDR1 SGHRS, CDR2 YFSETQ. The CDR3 loop reads CASSLEGRGYQPQHF. CDR3 in DNA: TGCGCCAGCAGCTTGGAGGGCAGGGGTTATCAGCCCCAGCATTTT.

The CDR3 reads CASSAPGTANSPLHF. The CDR3 DNA reads TGTGCCAGCAGCGCGCCCGGGACAGCAAATTCACCCCTCCACTTT. The chain carries TRBV7-9 and TRBJ1-6, with TRBD1 matching over 7 bases. V trimming: 5 bases; J trimming: 7 bases; junction bases outside the gene matches: 8. The CDR3 contains 15 residues. The germline V gene has CDR1 SEHNR and CDR2 FQNEAQ (reference sequence).

The chain has TRBV7-2 and TRBJ2-2; 7 bases are a match to TRBD2. Unmatched junction bases numbered 5, after V lost 1 base and J lost 3 bases. The CDR3 length is 16 residues. From germline, CDR1 is SGHTA and CDR2 FQGNSA. For the CDR3, the DNA is TGTGCCAGCAGCTTAGGAAGCGGGGTATACACCGGGGAGCTGTTTTTT. Residues: CASSLGSGVYTGELFF.

V is TRBV7-3 and J is TRBJ1-1; D not resolved. Trimming removed 0 bases from V and 5 bases from J, with 13 bases in between. The CDR3 spans 15 residues. Germline V gene lookup returns CDR1 SGHTA and CDR2 FQGTGA. CDR3 nucleotides: TGTGCCAGCAGCTTAACGACACATTACAAGACTGAAGCTTTCTTT. Its protein product is CASSLTTHYKTEAFF.

The rearrangement links TRBV5-1 to TRBJ1-4, with no clear D. CDR3 length: 15 amino acids. Germline V gene sequence: CDR1 SGHRS, CDR2 YFSETQ. Trimming pared 1 base from V and 5 bases from J, leaving 12 bases between. The CDR3, as DNA: TGCGCCAGCAGCTTGCTCGCCGGGGAAAATGAAAAACTGTTTTTT. Its translation is CASSLLAGENEKLFF.

This clone has only one observation. The chain recombines TRBV7-9 with TRBJ1-1; the D gene is possibly TRBD1 (5 bases). Trimming removed 5 bases at V and 0 bases at J, with 10 bases between. Per the germline V gene, CDR1 is SEHNR and CDR2 is FQNEAQ (reference sequence). The CDR3 spans 14 residues. The CDR3: CASSHGGLNTEAFF. The CDR3 bases are TGTGCCAGCAGCCACGGGGGTTTGAACACTGAAGCTTTCTTT.

This CDR3 is CASRSQGAENYGYTF. CDR3 DNA: TGTGCCAGTAGGTCACAGGGGGCGGAAAACTATGGCTACACCTTC. The genes are TRBV19 and TRBJ1-2, with 9 bases fitting TRBD1. The CDR3 sequence is 15 residues long. CDR1 is LNHDA, CDR2 SQIVND, per germline (reference sequence). The trim removed 6 bases at V and 2 bases at J, leaving 7 bases unmatched.

V and J are TRBV2 and TRBJ2-3; 7 positions agree with TRBD1. V trimming: 5 bases; J trimming: 2 bases; junction bases outside the gene matches: 4. The CDR3 loop spans 14 amino acids. Germline loops: CDR1 SNHLY, CDR2 FYNNEI. The DNA for the CDR3 is TGTGCCAGCAGTCCTGACAGGGCCACAGATACGCAGTATTTT. Amino acids: CASSPDRATDTQYF.

The genes are TRBV5-1 and TRBJ2-7, with 7 bases matching TRBD1. The CDR3 is made up of 15 amino acids. After removal of 6 bases from V and 1 base from J, the junction contained 10 bases not matched to a gene. CDR1 and CDR2 from the germline V gene are SGHRS and YFSETQ. CDR3 sequence reads: CASTFVAGGSYEQYF. In DNA form, the CDR3 reads TGCGCCAGCACCTTCGTGGCAGGGGGTTCCTACGAGCAGTACTTC.

The V call is TRBV5-5, the J call TRBJ1-5; maybe TRBD1 (5 bases). The CDR3 length is 16 residues. V lost 1 base to trimming and J lost 2 bases, with 13 bases between them. Looked up from germline, CDR1 is SGHKS and CDR2 is YYEKEE (reference sequence). CDR3 residues: CASSLSPGIGNQPQHF. CDR3 nucleotide sequence: TGTGCCAGCAGCTTGTCGCCAGGGATCGGCAATCAGCCCCAGCATTTT.

The rearrangement uses TRBV6-5 and TRBJ1-1, with unresolved D. V was shortened by 1 base and J by 3 bases, with 12 bases between the two germline ends. The CDR3 is 15 amino acids. CDR1 MNHEY and CDR2 SVGAGI come from the germline V gene. The CDR3 DNA sequence: TGTGCCAGCAGTTACTTCGCAGGAGGAGACACTGAAGCTTTCTTT. As protein: CASSYFAGGDTEAFF.

J is TRBJ1-5 and V is TRBV21-1. TRBV21-1 counts as a pseudogene. The CDR3 is 18 residues long. In DNA form, the CDR3 reads TGTGCCAGCAGCCAGAGGGAGGGGGGCCTCCAGGGCAATCAGCCCCAGCATTTT. Its translation: CASSQREGGLQGNQPQHF.

The chain has TRBV4-1 and TRBJ1-2; TRBD1 might be the D (5 bases). The V end was cut by 5 bases, the J end by 4 bases, with 17 bases between. CDR1 MGHRA and CDR2 YSYEKL come from the germline V gene. This CDR3 spans 15 amino acids. The CDR3 sequence is CASSDFQDISYGYTF. CDR3 coding DNA: TGCGCCAGCAGCGATTTTCAGGACATATCCTATGGCTACACCTTC.